A selection of T cell receptor beta chains follows, all from one sample in a study of radiotherapy plus CTLA-4 blockade in lung cancer. The repertoire was sequenced with immunoSEQ multiplex PCR; TCRdb's copy has only in-frame clones and lacks some. The table lists tens of thousands of clones, around 79% of them singletons, with around 7.9% in the top ten. Material: peripheral blood, obtained from a patient treated with radiotherapy plus ipilimumab. Every receptor here comes from a human donor with non-small cell lung cancer who had a complete response to radiotherapy plus ipilimumab. Both conserved end residues are part of each CDR3. Each record gives: V gene, clone size, J gene, D gene, CDR3 DNA, CDR3 protein. D genes are given only for firm matches. Only some rows state a clone size, as once, few, many or a class for expanded clones.

TRBV7-8	-	TRBJ2-7	TRBD2	TGTGCCAGCAGTTCCCCCGGGACTAGCGTACCCTACGAGCAGTACTTC	CASSSPGTSVPYEQYF
TRBV2	-	TRBJ2-5	-	TGTGCCAGTTCCCAGGGGACCCAGTACTTC	CASSQGTQYF
TRBV5-1	-	TRBJ2-1	-	TGCGCCAGCAGCTTGCCAGCGGCCAACAGCTACAATGAGCAGTTCTTC	CASSLPAANSYNEQFF
TRBV5-1	-	TRBJ1-4	-	TGCGCCAGCAGCTGGGGGGGCGTGAATGAAAAACTGTTTTTT	CASSWGGVNEKLFF
TRBV27	-	TRBJ2-5	-	TGTGCCAGCAGTTTAGGCAGGGGAAGGTCAGAGACCCAGTACTTC	CASSLGRGRSETQYF
TRBV6-4	once	TRBJ1-1	-	TGTGCCAGCAGTGAGGGGAGGTCCACTGAAGCTTTCTTT	CASSEGRSTEAFF
TRBV7-9	-	TRBJ2-1	-	TGTGCCAGCAGCCTACGATCCCGAGGCTATGAGCAGTTCTTC	CASSLRSRGYEQFF
TRBV2	few	TRBJ1-5	TRBD1	TGTGCCAGCCGCGACAGGGCGGGGGGGATGGAGCCCCAGCATTTT	CASRDRAGGMEPQHF
TRBV7-9	-	TRBJ2-2	TRBD1	TGTGCCAGCAGCGTGATGGGGACAGACACCGGGGAGCTGTTTTTT	CASSVMGTDTGELFF
TRBV11-2	once	TRBJ2-7	TRBD1	TGTGCCAGCAGACCGGGACAGGGACATTCCTACGAGCAGTACTTC	CASRPGQGHSYEQYF
TRBV11-3	-	TRBJ2-1	TRBD1	TGTGCCAGCAGCAGCGTCGGGACAGACAATGAGCAGTTCTTC	CASSSVGTDNEQFF
TRBV4-3	-	TRBJ2-3	-	TGCGCCAGCAGCCAAGATAGGAAGGGGTTCACAGATACGCAGTATTTT	CASSQDRKGFTDTQYF
TRBV19	-	TRBJ2-2	-	TGTGCCAGTAGTATTCCTCCCGGGGAGCTGTTTTTT	CASSIPPGELFF
TRBV7-2	-	TRBJ2-5	TRBD1	TGTGCCAGCAGCTTGCCAGGGGGCGAAGAGACCCAGTACTTC	CASSLPGGEETQYF
TRBV6-6	-	TRBJ2-5	-	TGTGCCAGCAGAGGACTTATCGGAAGGGAGACCCAGTACTTC	CASRGLIGRETQYF
TRBV7-6	-	TRBJ1-5	-	TGTGCCAGCAGCTTAGAAGTTAGTTTCAGGGGTGGTCAGCCCCAGCATTTT	CASSLEVSFRGGQPQHF
TRBV2	-	TRBJ1-5	-	TGTGCCAGCAGTGGAAGAGCCAATAGCAATCAGCCCCAGCATTTT	CASSGRANSNQPQHF
TRBV6-1	-	TRBJ2-5	TRBD2	TGTGCCAGCAGTGAGCGGGGGGCCCAAGAGACCCAGTACTTC	CASSERGAQETQYF
TRBV9	-	TRBJ2-7	-	TGTGCCAGCAGCCCCCTGTTTAGCCAGAACGAGCAGTACTTC	CASSPLFSQNEQYF
TRBV18	-	TRBJ1-6	-	TGTGCCAGCTCAACGGAGGCAGGGGTCTCACCCCTCCACTTT	CASSTEAGVSPLHF
TRBV10-1	-	TRBJ2-1	-	TGCGCCAGCAGTGAGGGGGCGCCCTGGGCTATTCACCCCCCAGAGAATGAGCAGTTCTTC	CASSEGAPWAIHPPENEQFF